This TCR beta chain stems from a study of blood T cell repertoires in COVID-19 (dated by TCRdb to 2020 to 2021). As for the study more broadly: The collaborator samples originated in the United States, Italy and Spain and spanned the acute and convalescent phases of COVID-19. The prospective study material was composed of cDNA or gDNA derived from T cells, B-cell-depleted T cells, or PBMCs. Subjects who had been exposed to COVID-19, were actively infected with it, or had recovered from it provided the deeply sampled blood TCRbeta repertoires that made up the dataset. A freely available public database, intended as a resource for researchers studying the immune response to SARS-CoV-2, is where the repertoires were released. Samples were obtained from the ongoing ImmuneRACE study (first 160 participants) and from over a thousand subjects provided by 6 global collaborators. The sample metadata nearly always contained a de-identified subject ID, COVID-19 status, age in years and sex. Where available, HLA class I and class II types were obtained from metadata supplied by the sample provider rather than from assay-based typing.

TCRbeta CDR3 regions were amplified from genomic DNA using the immunoSEQ Assay, a bias-controlled multiplex PCR. As for the authors' bioinformatics: Within the assay, amplification of reference gene primers was used to estimate how many nucleated cells each sample contained. To quantify the absolute abundance of each unique TCRbeta CDR3 rearrangement, sequence reads were collapsed and filtered. For each sample, productive Simpson clonality was calculated as the square root of Simpson's diversity index across productive rearrangements. As stored in TCRdb, this immuneACCESS dataset retains in-frame rearrangements with V and J assigned. A fraction of the clones does not appear; measured against another copy, unresolved V genes explain less than half of the discrepancy, and the remainder lacks a known reason. V and J calls and clone size are those listed in that table; D and trimming were worked out from the DNA. The sample records roughly 270,000 clones, roughly 85% of which are singletons. The top ten clonotypes cover approximately 5% of the sample.

In the case of this clone: Its target antigen remains unknown. Base qualities are not at hand, and no much larger clone is one base apart.

Clipping removes 4 bases from V and 7 bases from J, with 8 as the unmatched junction base count. Reading from cysteine to phenylalanine, the CDR3 counts 14 amino acids. Here the CDR3 DNA is all that survives: 42 bases in frame from base 1. CDR1 is given as LGHDT and CDR2 as YNNKEL, both from the germline V gene (reference sequence). The research as a whole found: The amount of clinical and demographic metadata varied by source and participant and was provided uncurated.

Whole blood was collected in K2EDTA tubes by collaborating institutions according to the institutions' own protocols. For TCRbeta analysis, collaborator samples were shipped as frozen whole blood, as isolated PBMCs, or as DNA extracted from either sample type. The sample consisted of peripheral blood. The rearrangement combines TRBV3-1 (or the pseudogene TRBV3-2) with TRBJ2-7; 9 central bases correspond to TRBD2. The TCR sequence derives from a man aged 45-65 years with active or convalescent COVID-19. The CDR3 protein is CASSPSGIPGEQYF. The DNA sequence follows: TGTGCCAGCAGCCCTAGCGGGATCCCTGGTGAGCAGTACTTC.